This TCR beta chain was identified in a study of T-cell reconstitution after alpha-beta-depleted transplantation in children. This CDR3 has 15 residues. Trimming removed 4 bases from V and 3 bases from J, with 14 bases in between. The germline V gene encodes CDR1 SEHNR and CDR2 FQNEAQ (reference sequence). Overall study findings and caveats: Some patients' high day-60 TCRbeta diversity was traced to surviving recipient T cells and thymic progenitors. Once a year had passed after transplant, T-cell counts and diversity came mostly from newly produced T cells.

This clonotype was observed a few times. The target antigen is unknown. For TCRbeta, the library was prepared with unique molecular identifiers. Each CDR3 protein gets one entry after TCRdb re-called the PCR reads with MiXCR. The profile shows around 450,000 distinct CDR3 sequences, over 9.5% of them singletons. The origin of this receptor is a child aged 2-15 years with inherited bone marrow failure, due to receive a stem cell transplant. The source was PBMCs, collected before TCRalphabeta/CD19-depleted stem cell transplant. The V gene is TRBV7-9, the J gene TRBJ2-3; D not certain. The CDR3 sequence: CASSSLDGSTDTQYF. As DNA, the CDR3 is TGTGCCAGCAGCTCACTCGACGGGTCGACAGATACGCAGTATTTT.